The source of this TCR beta chain is a study of blood T cells in healthy people across ages. Then a second PCR, running roughly 6 to 11 cycles, was carried out with a sample-barcoded 5' primer and a J-beta primer mix. The yield of each sample was at least 3 million CDR3-containing paired-end reads. Using its own MiXCR run on the 5' RACE reads, TCRdb lists one record per CDR3 protein. Of about 720,000 distinct CDR3 sequences in the sample, around a fifth were seen once. Donors were healthy Caucasian individuals from Russia aged about 6 to 90. Details on this clonotype: Sequence at one end of the junction differs from germline and may be a read error.

CDR1 is SGDLS, CDR2 YYNGEE, per germline. The CDR3 length is 14 residues. This clonotype was sampled from a man between 65 and 80 years old in good health. The chain carries TRBV9 and TRBJ1-4; a weak D match, TRBD1 (5 bases). The sequenced sample consisted of blood. The CDR3 loop is CVSSPGPGGEKLFF. CDR3 DNA sequence: TGTGTCAGCAGCCCGGGACCCGGGGGTGAAAAACTGTTTTTT.